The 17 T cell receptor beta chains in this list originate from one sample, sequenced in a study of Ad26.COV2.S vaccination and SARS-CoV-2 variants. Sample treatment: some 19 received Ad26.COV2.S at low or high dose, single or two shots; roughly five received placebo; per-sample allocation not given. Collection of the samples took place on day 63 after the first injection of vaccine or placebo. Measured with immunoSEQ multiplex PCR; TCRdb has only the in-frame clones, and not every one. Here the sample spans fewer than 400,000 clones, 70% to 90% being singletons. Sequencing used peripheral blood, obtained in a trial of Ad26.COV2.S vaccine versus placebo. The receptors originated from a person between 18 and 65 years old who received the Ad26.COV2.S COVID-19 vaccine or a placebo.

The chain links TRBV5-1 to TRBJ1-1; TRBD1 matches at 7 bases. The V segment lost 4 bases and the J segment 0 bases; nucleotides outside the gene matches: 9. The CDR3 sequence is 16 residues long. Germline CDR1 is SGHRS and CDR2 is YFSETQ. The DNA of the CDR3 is TGCGCCAGCAGCCTAGGGGGCTTACCCATGAACACTGAAGCTTTCTTT. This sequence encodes CASSLGGLPMNTEAFF.

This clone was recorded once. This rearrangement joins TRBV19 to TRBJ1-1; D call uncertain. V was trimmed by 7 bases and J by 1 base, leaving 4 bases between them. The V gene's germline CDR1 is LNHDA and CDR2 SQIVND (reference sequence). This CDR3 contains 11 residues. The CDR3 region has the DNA TGTGCCAGTATTAGGAACACTGAAGCTTTCTTT. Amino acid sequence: CASIRNTEAFF.

In DNA form, the CDR3 reads TGCGCCAGCAGCCAACGGGGACAGGGGGGGTACAATGAGCAGTTCTTC. It translates to CASSQRGQGGYNEQFF. V is TRBV4-1 and J is TRBJ2-1; 11 bases agree with TRBD1. Germline V gene data show CDR1 as MGHRA and CDR2 as YSYEKL. The CDR3 spans 16 residues. Trimming at V came to 2 bases and at J to 4 bases, leaving 4 bases not matched to a gene.

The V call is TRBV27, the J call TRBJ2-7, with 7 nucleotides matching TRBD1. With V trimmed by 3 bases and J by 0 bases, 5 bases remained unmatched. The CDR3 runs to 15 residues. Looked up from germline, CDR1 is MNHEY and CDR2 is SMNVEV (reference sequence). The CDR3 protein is CASSFTGVSSYEQYF. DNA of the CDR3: TGTGCCAGCAGTTTTACAGGGGTGAGCTCCTACGAGCAGTACTTC.

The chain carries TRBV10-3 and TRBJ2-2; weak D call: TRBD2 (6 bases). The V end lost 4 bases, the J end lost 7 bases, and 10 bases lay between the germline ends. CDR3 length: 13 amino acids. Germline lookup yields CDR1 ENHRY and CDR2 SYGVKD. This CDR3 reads CAISAPGVGELFF. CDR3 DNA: TGTGCCATCAGTGCTCCGGGGGTCGGGGAGCTGTTTTTT.

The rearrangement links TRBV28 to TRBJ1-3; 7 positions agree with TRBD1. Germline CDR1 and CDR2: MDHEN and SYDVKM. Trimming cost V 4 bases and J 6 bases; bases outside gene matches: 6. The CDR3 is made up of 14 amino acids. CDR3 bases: TGTGCCAGCAGTTCACAGGGGAGGGAAAACACCATATATTTT. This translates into CASSSQGRENTIYF. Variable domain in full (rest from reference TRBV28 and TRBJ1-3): DVKVTQSSRYLVKRTGEKVFLECVQDMDHENMFWYRQDPGLGLRLIYFSYDVKMKEKGDIPEGYSVSREKKERFSLILESASTNQTSMYLCASSSQGRENTIYFGEGSWLTVV.

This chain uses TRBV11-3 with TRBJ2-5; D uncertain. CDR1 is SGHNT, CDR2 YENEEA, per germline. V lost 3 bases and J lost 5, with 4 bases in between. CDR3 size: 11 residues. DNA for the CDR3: TGTGCCAGCAGCTTCTCCGAGACCCAGTACTTC. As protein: CASSFSETQYF.

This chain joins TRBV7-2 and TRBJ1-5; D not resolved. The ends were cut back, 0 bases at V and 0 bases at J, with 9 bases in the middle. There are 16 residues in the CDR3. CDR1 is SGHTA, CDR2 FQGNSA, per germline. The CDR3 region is CASSLARGYSNQPQHF. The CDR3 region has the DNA TGTGCCAGCAGCTTAGCACGGGGTTATAGCAATCAGCCCCAGCATTTT.

CDR3 bases: TGTGCCAGCAGCTTAGCGGGAAGTGGGTTCTTC. Translation: CASSLAGSGFF. The V gene is TRBV7-9, the J gene TRBJ2-1; D gene uncertain. Between the trimmed V and J ends, which lost 0 bases and 15 bases, there was a span of 9 bases. Germline V gene sequence: CDR1 SEHNR, CDR2 FQNEAQ (reference sequence). This CDR3 is built from 11 residues.

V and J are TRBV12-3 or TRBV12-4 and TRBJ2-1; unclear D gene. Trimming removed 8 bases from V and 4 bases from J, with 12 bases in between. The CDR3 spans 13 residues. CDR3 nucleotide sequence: TGTGCCAGCCGGAAAAATCGATACAATGAGCAGTTCTTC. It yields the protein CASRKNRYNEQFF.

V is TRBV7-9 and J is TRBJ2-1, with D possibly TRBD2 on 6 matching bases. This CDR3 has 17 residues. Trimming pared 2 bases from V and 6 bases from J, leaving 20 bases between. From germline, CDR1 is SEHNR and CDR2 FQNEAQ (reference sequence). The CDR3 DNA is TGTGCCAGCAGCTTACGGGGCGCGGGGACCTTTCTCAATGAGCAGTTCTTC. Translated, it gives CASSLRGAGTFLNEQFF.

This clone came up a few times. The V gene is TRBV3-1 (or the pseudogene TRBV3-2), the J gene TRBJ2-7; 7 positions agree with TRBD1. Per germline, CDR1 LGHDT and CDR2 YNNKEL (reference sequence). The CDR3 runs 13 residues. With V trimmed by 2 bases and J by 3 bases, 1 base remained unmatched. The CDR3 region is CASSQWDSYEQYF. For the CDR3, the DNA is TGTGCCAGCAGCCAATGGGACAGCTACGAGCAGTACTTC.

The CDR3 region is CASSPVGTGEQFF. As DNA, the CDR3 is TGTGCCAGCAGCCCAGTGGGGACTGGAGAGCAGTTCTTC. The rearrangement uses TRBV6-5 and TRBJ2-1, with D perhaps matching TRBD2 (6 bases). Trimming cost V 6 bases and J 10 bases, with 16 bases left between them. Germline CDR1 MNHEY, CDR2 SVGAGI. This CDR3 is built from 13 residues.

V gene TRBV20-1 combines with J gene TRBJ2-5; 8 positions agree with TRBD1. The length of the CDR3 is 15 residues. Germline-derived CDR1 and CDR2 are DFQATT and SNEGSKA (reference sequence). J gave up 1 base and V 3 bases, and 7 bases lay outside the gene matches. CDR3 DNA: TGCAGTGCTAGTTTCATGACAGGGGCCCAAGAGACCCAGTACTTC. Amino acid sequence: CSASFMTGAQETQYF.

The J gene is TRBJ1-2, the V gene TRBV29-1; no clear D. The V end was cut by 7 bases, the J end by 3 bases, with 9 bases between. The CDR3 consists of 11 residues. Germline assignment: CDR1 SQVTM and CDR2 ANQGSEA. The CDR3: CSAGFDYGYTF. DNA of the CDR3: TGCAGCGCTGGGTTCGACTATGGCTACACCTTC.

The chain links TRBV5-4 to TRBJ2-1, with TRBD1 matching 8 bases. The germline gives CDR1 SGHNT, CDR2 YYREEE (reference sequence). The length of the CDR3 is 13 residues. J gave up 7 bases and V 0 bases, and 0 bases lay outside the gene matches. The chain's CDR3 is CASSLGQGNEQFF. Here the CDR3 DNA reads TGTGCCAGCAGCTTGGGACAGGGGAATGAGCAGTTCTTC. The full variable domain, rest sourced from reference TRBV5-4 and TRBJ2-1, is ETGVTQSPTHLIKTRGQQVTLRCSSQSGHNTVSWYQQALGQGPQFIFQYYREEENGRGNFPPRFSGLQFPNYSSELNVNALELDDSALYLCASSLGQGNEQFFGPGTRLTVL.

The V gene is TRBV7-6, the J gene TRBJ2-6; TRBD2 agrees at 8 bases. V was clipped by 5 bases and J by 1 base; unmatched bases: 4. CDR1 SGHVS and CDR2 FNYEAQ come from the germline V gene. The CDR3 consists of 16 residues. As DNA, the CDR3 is TGTGCCAGCAGCCTTCGGGGGGGGTCTGGGGCCAACGTCCTGACTTTC. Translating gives CASSLRGGSGANVLTF.